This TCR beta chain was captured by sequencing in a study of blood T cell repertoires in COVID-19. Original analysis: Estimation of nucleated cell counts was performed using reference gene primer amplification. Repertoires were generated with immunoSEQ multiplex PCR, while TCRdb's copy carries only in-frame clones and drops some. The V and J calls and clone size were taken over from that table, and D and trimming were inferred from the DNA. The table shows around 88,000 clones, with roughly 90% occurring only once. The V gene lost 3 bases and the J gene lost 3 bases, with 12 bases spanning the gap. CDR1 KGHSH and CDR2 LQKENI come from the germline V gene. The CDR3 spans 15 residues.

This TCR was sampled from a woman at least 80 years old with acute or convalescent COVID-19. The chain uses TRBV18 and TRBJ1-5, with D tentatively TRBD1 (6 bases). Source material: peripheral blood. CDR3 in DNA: TGTGCCAGCTCACCGGTAACAGGGTTCAATCAGCCCCAGCATTTT. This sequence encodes CASSPVTGFNQPQHF.